The clone carrying this T cell receptor beta chain was seen a handful of times. No antigen is known for it. The record originates from a study of T-cell reconstitution after alpha-beta-depleted transplantation in children. General study findings and limits: By one year post-transplant, T-cell counts and diversity largely arose from T cells that were newly produced. Day-60 TCRbeta diversity that was high in some patients was derived from surviving recipient T cells and thymic progenitors. Approximately two months post-transplant, alpha-beta T cells reportedly originated from several hundred expanded graft clones.

As it was prepared, the TCRbeta library received unique molecular identifiers. MiXCR, run by TCRdb on the PCR reads, gives a single entry per CDR3 protein. The repertoire holds over 200,000 distinct CDR3 sequences, under 20% seen once, with 43% in the top ten. In germline, CDR1 is SGHTA, CDR2 FQGNSA. There are 17 residues in the CDR3. J lost 3 bases, V lost 2 bases, and 12 bases had no gene match. The TCR originated in a male patient aged 2 to 10 who had a stem cell transplant for acute lymphoblastic leukemia, so the T cells may come from the graft donor. The specimen comprised PBMCs, mostly from graft donor cells, sampled 360 days after TCRalphabeta/CD19-depleted stem cell transplant. The chain combines TRBV7-2 with TRBJ2-5, with 7 bases identical to TRBD2. The CDR3 DNA is TGTGCCAGCAGCTTAACTGGAGTGGGGCTAGCGGAAGAGACCCAGTACTTC. Its translation: CASSLTGVGLAEETQYF.